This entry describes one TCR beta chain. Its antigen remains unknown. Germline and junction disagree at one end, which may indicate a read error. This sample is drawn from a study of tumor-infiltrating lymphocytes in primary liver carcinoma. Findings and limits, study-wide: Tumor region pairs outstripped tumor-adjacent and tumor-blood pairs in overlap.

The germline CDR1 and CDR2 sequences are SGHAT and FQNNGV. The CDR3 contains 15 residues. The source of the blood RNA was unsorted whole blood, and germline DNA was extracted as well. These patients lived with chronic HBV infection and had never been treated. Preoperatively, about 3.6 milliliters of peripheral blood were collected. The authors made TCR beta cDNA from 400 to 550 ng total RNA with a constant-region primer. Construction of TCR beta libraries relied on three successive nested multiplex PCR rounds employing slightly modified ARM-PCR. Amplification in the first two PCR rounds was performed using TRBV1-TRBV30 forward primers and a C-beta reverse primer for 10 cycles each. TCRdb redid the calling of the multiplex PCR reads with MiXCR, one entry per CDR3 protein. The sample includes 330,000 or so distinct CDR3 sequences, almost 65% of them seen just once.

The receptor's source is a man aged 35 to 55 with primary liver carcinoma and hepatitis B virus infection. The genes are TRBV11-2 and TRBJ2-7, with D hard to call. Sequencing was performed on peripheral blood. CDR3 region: CTSSFEGVSSYEQYF. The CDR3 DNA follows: TGTACCAGCAGCTTTGAAGGTGTTAGCTCCTACGAGCAGTACTTC.